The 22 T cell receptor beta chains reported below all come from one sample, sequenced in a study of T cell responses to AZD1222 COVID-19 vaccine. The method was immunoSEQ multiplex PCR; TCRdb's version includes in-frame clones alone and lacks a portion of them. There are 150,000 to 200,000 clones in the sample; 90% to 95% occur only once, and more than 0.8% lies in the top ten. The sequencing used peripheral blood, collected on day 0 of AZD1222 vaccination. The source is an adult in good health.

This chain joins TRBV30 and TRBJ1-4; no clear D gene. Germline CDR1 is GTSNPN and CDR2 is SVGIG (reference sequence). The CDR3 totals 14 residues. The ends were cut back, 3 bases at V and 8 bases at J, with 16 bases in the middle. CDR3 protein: CAWSQDAGGEKLFF. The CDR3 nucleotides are TGTGCCTGGAGCCAAGACGCTGGCGGGGAAAAACTGTTTTTT.

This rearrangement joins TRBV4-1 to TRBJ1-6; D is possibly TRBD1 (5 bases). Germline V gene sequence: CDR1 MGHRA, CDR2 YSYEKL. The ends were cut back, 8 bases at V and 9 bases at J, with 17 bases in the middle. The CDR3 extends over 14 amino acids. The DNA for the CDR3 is TGCGCCAGCGGAAGGGGAGGGACTGGTTCACCCCTCCACTTT. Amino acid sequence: CASGRGGTGSPLHF.

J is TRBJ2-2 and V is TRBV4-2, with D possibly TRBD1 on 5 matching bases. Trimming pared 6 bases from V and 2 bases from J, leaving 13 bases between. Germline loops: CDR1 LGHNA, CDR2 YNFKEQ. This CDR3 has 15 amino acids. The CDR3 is CASRIGQGNTGELFF. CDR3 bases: TGTGCCAGCAGAATCGGCCAGGGCAACACCGGGGAGCTGTTTTTT.

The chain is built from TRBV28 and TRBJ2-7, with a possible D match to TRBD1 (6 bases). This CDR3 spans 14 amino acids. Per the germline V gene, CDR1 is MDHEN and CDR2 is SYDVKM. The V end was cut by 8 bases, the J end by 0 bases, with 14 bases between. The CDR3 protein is CASVAGDSSYEQYF. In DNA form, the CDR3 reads TGTGCCAGCGTAGCAGGGGATAGCTCCTACGAGCAGTACTTC.

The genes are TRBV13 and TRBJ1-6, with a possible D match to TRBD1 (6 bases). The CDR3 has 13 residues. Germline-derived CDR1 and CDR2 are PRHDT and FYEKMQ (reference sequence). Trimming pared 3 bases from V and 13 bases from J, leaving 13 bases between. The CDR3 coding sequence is TGTGCCAGCAGCTTGGGGCGGGGGGCCCCCCTCCACTTT. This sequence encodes CASSLGRGAPLHF.

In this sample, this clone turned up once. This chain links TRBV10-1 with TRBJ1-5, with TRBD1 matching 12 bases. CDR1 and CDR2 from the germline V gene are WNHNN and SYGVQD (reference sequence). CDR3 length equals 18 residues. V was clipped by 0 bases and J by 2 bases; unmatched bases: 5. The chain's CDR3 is CASSESRDRGRRNQPQHF. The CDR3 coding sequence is TGCGCCAGCAGTGAGTCCCGGGACAGGGGGCGGCGCAATCAGCCCCAGCATTTT.

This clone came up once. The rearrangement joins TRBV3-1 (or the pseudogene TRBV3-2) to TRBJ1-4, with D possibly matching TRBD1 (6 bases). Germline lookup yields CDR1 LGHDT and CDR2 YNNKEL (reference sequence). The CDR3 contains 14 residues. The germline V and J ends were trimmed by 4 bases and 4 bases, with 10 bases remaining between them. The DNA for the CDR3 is TGTGCCAGCAGCCTTCAGGGGTTTAATGAAAAACTGTTTTTT. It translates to CASSLQGFNEKLFF.

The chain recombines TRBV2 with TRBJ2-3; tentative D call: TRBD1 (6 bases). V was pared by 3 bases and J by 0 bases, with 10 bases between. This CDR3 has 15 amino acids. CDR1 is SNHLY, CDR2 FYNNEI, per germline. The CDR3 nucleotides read TGTGCCAGCAGTGATGCAGGACAGAGCACAGATACGCAGTATTTT. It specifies CASSDAGQSTDTQYF.

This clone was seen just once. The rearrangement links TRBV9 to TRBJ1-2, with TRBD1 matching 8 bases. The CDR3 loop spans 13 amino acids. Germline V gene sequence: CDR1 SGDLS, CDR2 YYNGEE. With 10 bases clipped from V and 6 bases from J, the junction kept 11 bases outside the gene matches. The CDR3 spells CAPQDRGGDGYTF. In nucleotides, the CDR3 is TGTGCCCCCCAAGACAGGGGAGGAGATGGCTACACCTTC.

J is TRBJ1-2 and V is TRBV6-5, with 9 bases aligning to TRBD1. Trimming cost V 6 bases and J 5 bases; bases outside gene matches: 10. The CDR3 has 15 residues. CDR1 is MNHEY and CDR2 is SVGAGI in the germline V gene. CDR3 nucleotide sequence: TGTGCCAGCAGAGTCTCCGGGACAGGGTGGTATGGCTACACCTTC. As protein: CASRVSGTGWYGYTF.

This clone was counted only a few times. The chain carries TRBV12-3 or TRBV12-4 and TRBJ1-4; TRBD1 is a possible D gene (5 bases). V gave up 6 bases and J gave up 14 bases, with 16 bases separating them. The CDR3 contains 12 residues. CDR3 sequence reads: CASSPGGVWLFF. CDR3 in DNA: TGTGCCAGCAGCCCTGGGGGGGTCTGGCTGTTTTTT.

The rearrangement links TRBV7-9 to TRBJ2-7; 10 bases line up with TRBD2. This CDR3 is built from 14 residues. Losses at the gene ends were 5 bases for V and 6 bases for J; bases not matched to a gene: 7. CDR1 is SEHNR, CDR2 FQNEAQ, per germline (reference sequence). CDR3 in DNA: TGTGCCAGCAGCCTCACTAGCGGGGAATCCGAGCAGTACTTC. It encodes CASSLTSGESEQYF.

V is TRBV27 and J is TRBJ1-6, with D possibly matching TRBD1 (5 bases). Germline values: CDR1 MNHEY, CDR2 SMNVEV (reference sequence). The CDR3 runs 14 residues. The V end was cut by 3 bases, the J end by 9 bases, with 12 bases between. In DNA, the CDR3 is TGTGCCAGCAGTTTGTCAGGGTGGCGTTCACCCCTCCACTTT. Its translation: CASSLSGWRSPLHF.

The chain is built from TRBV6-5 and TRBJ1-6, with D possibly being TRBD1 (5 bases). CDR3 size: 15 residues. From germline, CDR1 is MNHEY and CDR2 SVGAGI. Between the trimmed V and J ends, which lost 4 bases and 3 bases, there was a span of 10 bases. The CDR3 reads CASSSQTDYNSPLHF. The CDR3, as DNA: TGTGCCAGCAGTTCCCAGACAGACTATAATTCACCCCTCCACTTT.

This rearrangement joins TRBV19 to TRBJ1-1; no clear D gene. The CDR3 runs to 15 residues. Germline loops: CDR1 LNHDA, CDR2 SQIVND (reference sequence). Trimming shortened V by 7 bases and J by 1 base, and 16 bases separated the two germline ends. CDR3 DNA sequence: TGTGCCAGTACTCCGACGGGGAGACCGAACACTGAAGCTTTCTTT. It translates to CASTPTGRPNTEAFF.

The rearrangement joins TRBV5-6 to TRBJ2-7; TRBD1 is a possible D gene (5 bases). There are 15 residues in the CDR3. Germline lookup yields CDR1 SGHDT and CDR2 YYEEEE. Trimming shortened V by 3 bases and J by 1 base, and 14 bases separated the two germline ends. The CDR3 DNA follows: TGTGCCAGCAGCTCCCTAGGGGCAGGGTCCTACGAGCAGTACTTC. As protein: CASSSLGAGSYEQYF.

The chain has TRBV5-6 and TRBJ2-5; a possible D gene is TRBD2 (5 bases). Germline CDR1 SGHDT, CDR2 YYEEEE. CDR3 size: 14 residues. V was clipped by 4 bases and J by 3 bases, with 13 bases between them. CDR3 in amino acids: CASSQSRGEETQYF. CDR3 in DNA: TGTGCCAGCAGCCAATCCCGGGGAGAAGAGACCCAGTACTTC.

CDR3 sequence (DNA): TGTGCCAGTAGATTCGACGGTGAAAAACTGTTTTTT. Translation gives CASRFDGEKLFF. V is TRBV19 and J is TRBJ1-4, with unresolved D. Germline CDR1 reads LNHDA; CDR2 reads SQIVND (reference sequence). This CDR3 comprises 12 residues. V lost 6 bases to trimming and J lost 7 bases, with 9 bases between them.

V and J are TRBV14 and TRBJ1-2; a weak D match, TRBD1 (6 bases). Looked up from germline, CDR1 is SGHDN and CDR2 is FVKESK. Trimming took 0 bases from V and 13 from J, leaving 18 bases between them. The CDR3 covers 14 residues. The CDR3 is CASSQDLGRGGFTF. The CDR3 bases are TGTGCCAGCAGCCAAGATCTGGGCAGGGGCGGATTCACCTTC.

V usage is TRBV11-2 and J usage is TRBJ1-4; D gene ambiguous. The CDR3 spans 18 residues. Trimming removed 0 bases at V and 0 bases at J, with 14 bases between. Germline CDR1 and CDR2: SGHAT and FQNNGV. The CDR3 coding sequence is TGTGCCAGCAGCTTAGATCTGTTTTTCGGCGCAACTAATGAAAAACTGTTTTTT. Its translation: CASSLDLFFGATNEKLFF.

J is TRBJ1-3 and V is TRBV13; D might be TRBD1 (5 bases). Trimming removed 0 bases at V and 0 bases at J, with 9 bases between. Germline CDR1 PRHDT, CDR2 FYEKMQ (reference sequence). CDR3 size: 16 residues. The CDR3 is CASSLGWRGSGNTIYF. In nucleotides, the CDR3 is TGTGCCAGCAGCTTAGGTTGGAGGGGCTCTGGAAACACCATATATTTT.

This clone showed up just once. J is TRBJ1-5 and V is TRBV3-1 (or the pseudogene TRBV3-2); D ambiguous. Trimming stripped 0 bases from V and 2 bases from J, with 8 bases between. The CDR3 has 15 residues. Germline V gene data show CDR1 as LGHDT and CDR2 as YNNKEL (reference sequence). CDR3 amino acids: CASSQDSSRNQPQHF. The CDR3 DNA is TGTGCCAGCAGCCAAGATTCCAGTCGCAATCAGCCCCAGCATTTT.